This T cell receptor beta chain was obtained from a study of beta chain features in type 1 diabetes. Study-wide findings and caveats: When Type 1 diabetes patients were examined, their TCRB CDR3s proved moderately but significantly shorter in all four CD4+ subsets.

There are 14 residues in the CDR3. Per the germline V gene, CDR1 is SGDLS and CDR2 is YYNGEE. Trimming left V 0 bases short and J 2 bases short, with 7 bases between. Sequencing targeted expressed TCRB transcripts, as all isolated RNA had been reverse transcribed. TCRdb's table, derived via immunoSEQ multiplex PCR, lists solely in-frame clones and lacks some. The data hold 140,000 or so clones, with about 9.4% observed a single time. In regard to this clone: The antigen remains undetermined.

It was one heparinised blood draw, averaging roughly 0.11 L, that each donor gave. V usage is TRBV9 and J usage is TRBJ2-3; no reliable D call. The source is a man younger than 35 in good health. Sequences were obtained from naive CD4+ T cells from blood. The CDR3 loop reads CASSVDLLTDTQYF. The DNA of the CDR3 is TGTGCCAGCAGCGTAGACCTACTCACAGATACGCAGTATTTT.